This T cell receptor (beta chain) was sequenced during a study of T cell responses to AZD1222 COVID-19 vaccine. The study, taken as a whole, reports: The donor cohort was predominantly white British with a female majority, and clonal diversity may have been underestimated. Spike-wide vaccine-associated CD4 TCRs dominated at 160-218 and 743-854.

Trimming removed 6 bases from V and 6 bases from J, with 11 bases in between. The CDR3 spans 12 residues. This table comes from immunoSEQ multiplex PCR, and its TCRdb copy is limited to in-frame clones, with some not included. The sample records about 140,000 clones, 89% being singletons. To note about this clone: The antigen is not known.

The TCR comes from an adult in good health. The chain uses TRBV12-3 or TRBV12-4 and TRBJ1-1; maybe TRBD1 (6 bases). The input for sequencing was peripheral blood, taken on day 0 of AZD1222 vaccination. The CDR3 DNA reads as TGTGCCAGCAGCTTAACAGGGTCTGAAGCTTTCTTT. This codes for CASSLTGSEAFF.